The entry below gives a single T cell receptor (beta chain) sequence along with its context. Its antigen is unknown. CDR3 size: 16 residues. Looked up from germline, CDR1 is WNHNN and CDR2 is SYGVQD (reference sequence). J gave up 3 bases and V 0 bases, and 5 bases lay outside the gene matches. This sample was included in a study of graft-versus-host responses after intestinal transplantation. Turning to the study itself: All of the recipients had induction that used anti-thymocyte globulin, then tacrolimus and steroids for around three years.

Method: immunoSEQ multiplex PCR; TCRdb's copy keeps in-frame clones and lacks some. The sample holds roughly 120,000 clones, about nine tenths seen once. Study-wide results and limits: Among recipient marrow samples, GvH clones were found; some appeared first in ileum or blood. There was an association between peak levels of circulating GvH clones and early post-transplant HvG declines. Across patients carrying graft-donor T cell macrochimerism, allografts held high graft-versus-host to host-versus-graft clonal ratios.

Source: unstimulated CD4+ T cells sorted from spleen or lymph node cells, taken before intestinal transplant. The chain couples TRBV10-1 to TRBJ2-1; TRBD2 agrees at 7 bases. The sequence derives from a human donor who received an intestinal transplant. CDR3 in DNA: TGCGCCAGCAGTGAGTCTGCAGGACTAGGCTACAATGAGCAGTTCTTC. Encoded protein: CASSESAGLGYNEQFF.